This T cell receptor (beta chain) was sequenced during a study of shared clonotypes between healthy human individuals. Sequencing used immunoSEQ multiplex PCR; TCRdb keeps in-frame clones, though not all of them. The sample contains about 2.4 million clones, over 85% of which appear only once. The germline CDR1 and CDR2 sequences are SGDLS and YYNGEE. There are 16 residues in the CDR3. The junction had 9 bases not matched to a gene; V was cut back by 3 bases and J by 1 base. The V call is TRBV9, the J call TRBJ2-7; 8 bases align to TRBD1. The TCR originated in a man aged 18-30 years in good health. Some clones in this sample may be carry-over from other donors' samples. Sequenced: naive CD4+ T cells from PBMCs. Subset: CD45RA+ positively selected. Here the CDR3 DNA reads TGTGCCAGCAGCGCACGGGACGGGGACAGGTCCTACGAGCAGTACTTC. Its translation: CASSARDGDRSYEQYF.